Below, 23 T cell receptor beta chains from the same sample are listed, as sequenced in a study of tumor-infiltrating lymphocytes in localized non-small cell lung cancer. Method: immunoSEQ multiplex PCR; TCRdb's copy keeps in-frame clones and lacks some. Among 11,000 to 15,000 clones listed, approximately 71% were seen once. Sequencing was carried out using uninvolved lung tissue not adjacent to the tumor. Receptors originate from a human donor with non-small cell lung cancer.

V is TRBV5-6 and J is TRBJ2-5; D possibly corresponds to TRBD1 (6 bases). V was trimmed by 2 bases and J by 0 bases, leaving 8 bases between them. Per the germline V gene, CDR1 is SGHDT and CDR2 is YYEEEE. The CDR3 totals 14 residues. CDR3 loop: CASSLPGDQETQYF. In DNA form, the CDR3 reads TGTGCCAGCAGCTTACCAGGGGACCAAGAGACCCAGTACTTC.

The chain combines TRBV7-6 with TRBJ2-7; weak D call: TRBD2 (5 bases). Trimming pared 5 bases from V and 6 bases from J, leaving 14 bases between. Germline CDR1 SGHVS, CDR2 FNYEAQ. The CDR3 length is 13 residues. CDR3 residues: CASSTTSFGEQYF. The CDR3 coding sequence is TGTGCCAGCAGCACCACTAGTTTTGGCGAGCAGTACTTC.

The chain carries TRBV9 and TRBJ1-1; possible D gene TRBD1, 6 bases. The CDR3 is 14 residues long. Germline CDR1 reads SGDLS; CDR2 reads YYNGEE. With 4 bases removed from V and 0 bases from J, the gap between germline ends came to 10 bases. The CDR3 loop is CASSTKGVNTEAFF. CDR3 sequence (DNA): TGTGCCAGCAGCACCAAGGGGGTGAACACTGAAGCTTTCTTT.

This clone was counted between two and nine times. This chain joins TRBV27 and TRBJ1-2, with D hard to call. The V end lost 0 bases, the J end lost 8 bases, and 10 bases lay between the germline ends. Germline lookup yields CDR1 MNHEY and CDR2 SMNVEV (reference sequence). This CDR3 has 13 amino acids. CDR3 nucleotides: TGTGCCAGCAGTTTATCCGTGTTTGGCGGCTACACCTTC. Residues: CASSLSVFGGYTF.

The genes are TRBV4-3 and TRBJ2-4; no definite D call. V lost 1 base and J lost 0, with 13 bases in between. The CDR3 runs 17 residues. In germline, CDR1 is LGHNA, CDR2 YSLEER. CDR3 sequence (DNA): TGCGCCAGCAGCCAAGGGGATAATAGGATAGCCAAAAACATTCAGTACTTC. Amino acid sequence: CASSQGDNRIAKNIQYF.

A single count supports this clone. The V and J genes are TRBV10-3 and TRBJ2-1, with 10 bases aligning to TRBD1. The CDR3 loop spans 15 amino acids. V shed 3 bases, J shed 9 bases, and the junction held 8 bases outside the gene matches. Per the germline V gene, CDR1 is ENHRY and CDR2 is SYGVKD. DNA of the CDR3: TGTGCCATCAGTGATGTGACAGGGGGCCAGGGTGAGCAGTTCTTC. This translates into CAISDVTGGQGEQFF.

This clone was detected once. The rearrangement uses TRBV5-1 and TRBJ1-2, with TRBD1 identical over 8 bases. The V and J ends lost 8 bases and 0 bases, in that order; junction bases with no gene match: 6. The CDR3 has 14 amino acids. CDR1 is SGHRS, CDR2 YFSETQ, per germline. CDR3 sequence (DNA): TGCGCCAGTACCACAGGGGGTTCTAACTATGGCTACACCTTC. It yields the protein CASTTGGSNYGYTF.

The chain employs TRBV7-8 and TRBJ1-5; D uncertain. CDR1 and CDR2 from the germline V gene are SGHVS and FQNEAQ. The length of the CDR3 is 13 residues. The ends were cut back, 1 base at V and 7 bases at J, with 8 bases in the middle. The CDR3 nucleotides read TGTGCCAGCAGCTTAGGGCTGGGGCAGCCCCAGCATTTT. Translation gives CASSLGLGQPQHF.

This clone was detected only once. The chain has TRBV7-9 and TRBJ2-5; the D gene is possibly TRBD2 (5 bases). V lost 5 bases and J 1 base, leaving 11 bases between the germline ends. The CDR3 has 14 amino acids. Looked up from germline, CDR1 is SEHNR and CDR2 is FQNEAQ (reference sequence). Here the CDR3 DNA reads TGTGCCAGCAGCCCCCGGACTCCCCAAGAGACCCAGTACTTC. It encodes CASSPRTPQETQYF.

The J gene is TRBJ2-3, the V gene TRBV6-5; D unclear. This CDR3 spans 11 amino acids. Trimming left V 6 bases short and J 1 base short, with 2 bases between. Germline V lookup: CDR1 MNHEY, CDR2 SVGAGI. CDR3 sequence reads: CASRRTDTQYF. CDR3 in DNA: TGTGCCAGCAGGCGCACAGATACGCAGTATTTT.

The gene calls are TRBV7-9 and TRBJ2-5; 9 positions agree with TRBD2. Germline trimming cut 4 bases from V and 3 bases from J; bases unmatched to any gene: 6. Germline V CDR1 and CDR2: SEHNR, FQNEAQ (reference sequence). The CDR3 consists of 15 residues. CDR3: CASSYAGTSKETQYF. For the CDR3, the DNA is TGTGCCAGCAGCTATGCGGGGACTAGCAAAGAGACCCAGTACTTC.

This clone was detected only a few times. J is TRBJ2-7 and V is TRBV5-4; 7 bases line up with TRBD1. Trimming took 0 bases from V and 3 from J; bases not matched to a gene: 3. CDR3 length: 14 residues. Germline assignment: CDR1 SGHNT and CDR2 YYREEE (reference sequence). The CDR3 protein is CASSLEGGYYEQYF. The CDR3 DNA follows: TGTGCCAGCAGCTTGGAAGGGGGCTACTACGAGCAGTACTTC.

V and J are TRBV28 and TRBJ2-3, with TRBD2 matching 7 bases. The germline V gene encodes CDR1 MDHEN and CDR2 SYDVKM. The ends lost 5 bases at V and 1 base at J; junction bases unmatched: 9. CDR3 size: 16 residues. The CDR3 nucleotides read TGTGCCAGCAGTCGTATAGCGGGTATACGCACAGATACGCAGTATTTT. It specifies CASSRIAGIRTDTQYF. The whole variable domain, filled in from reference TRBV28 and TRBJ2-3, reads DVKVTQSSRYLVKRTGEKVFLECVQDMDHENMFWYRQDPGLGLRLIYFSYDVKMKEKGDIPEGYSVSREKKERFSLILESASTNQTSMYLCASSRIAGIRTDTQYFGPGTRLTVL.

The chain carries TRBV28 and TRBJ2-5; D gene ambiguous. Germline V gene sequence: CDR1 MDHEN, CDR2 SYDVKM. The CDR3 contains 16 residues. V shed 6 bases and J shed 2 bases, with 19 bases lying between them. The CDR3 sequence is CASSQPLLGNQETQYF. The CDR3 region has the DNA TGTGCCAGCAGCCAACCGCTCCTCGGAAATCAAGAGACCCAGTACTTC.

The chain uses TRBV5-1 and TRBJ1-1; D perhaps matches TRBD1 (5 bases). V lost 5 bases and J lost 0, with 8 bases in between. Per germline, CDR1 SGHRS and CDR2 YFSETQ. The CDR3 consists of 13 residues. For the CDR3, the DNA is TGCGCCAGCAGACGGGGGTTGAACACTGAAGCTTTCTTT. This sequence encodes CASRRGLNTEAFF.

The chain recombines TRBV5-6 with TRBJ2-7; D is perhaps TRBD2 (6 bases). Trimming left V 5 bases short and J 6 bases short, with 18 bases between. The CDR3 runs 14 residues. Germline V gives CDR1 SGHDT, CDR2 YYEEEE. CDR3 protein: CASRNWGTQSEQYF. CDR3 nucleotides: TGTGCCAGCAGAAATTGGGGGACTCAATCCGAGCAGTACTTC. Full variable domain (missing parts from reference TRBV5-6 and TRBJ2-7): DAGVTQSPTHLIKTRGQQVTLRCSPKSGHDTVSWYQQALGQGPQFIFQYYEEEERQRGNFPDRFSGHQFPNYSSELNVNALLLGDSALYLCASRNWGTQSEQYFGPGTRLTVT.

A few counts support this clone. The chain links TRBV30 to TRBJ1-5; D is undetermined. The CDR3 covers 13 residues. The ends were cut back, 3 bases at V and 5 bases at J, with 11 bases in the middle. Germline assignment: CDR1 GTSNPN and CDR2 SVGIG (reference sequence). CDR3 sequence: CAWSRGWDQPQHF. CDR3 sequence (DNA): TGTGCCTGGAGCCGGGGATGGGATCAGCCCCAGCATTTT.

The rearrangement joins TRBV7-3 to TRBJ1-6; a weak D match, TRBD1 (5 bases). CDR1 and CDR2 from the germline V gene are SGHTA and FQGTGA. The CDR3 runs 14 residues. Trimming cost V 5 bases and J 6 bases, with 11 bases left between them. The CDR3, as DNA: TGTGCCAGCAGCCCCCAGGGTGGTAATTCACCCCTCCACTTT. This gives the protein CASSPQGGNSPLHF.

This sequence joins TRBV19 and TRBJ1-5, with no clear D. The CDR3 runs to 14 residues. From germline, CDR1 is LNHDA and CDR2 SQIVND (reference sequence). The V end lost 1 base, the J end lost 7 bases, and 11 bases lay between the germline ends. The CDR3 loop is CASSIGLGRQPQHF. Here the CDR3 DNA reads TGTGCCAGTAGTATAGGGTTGGGAAGGCAGCCCCAGCATTTT.

The sample holds one count of this clone. This rearrangement joins TRBV28 to TRBJ2-5, with a weak D call TRBD1 (8 bases). CDR3 length: 13 residues. Germline V gene sequence: CDR1 MDHEN, CDR2 SYDVKM. V gave up 1 base and J gave up 9 bases, with 12 bases separating them. CDR3 nucleotide sequence: TGTGCCAGCAGTTTATTACAGGGGGGGGCCCAGTACTTC. The encoded protein is CASSLLQGGAQYF.

This clone was counted between two and nine times. This chain uses TRBV30 with TRBJ1-2; no reliable D call. This CDR3 comprises 13 residues. Trimming pared 2 bases from V and 1 base from J, leaving 8 bases between. Germline V CDR1 and CDR2: GTSNPN, SVGIG (reference sequence). The CDR3 spells CAWSSRINYGYTF. CDR3 coding DNA: TGTGCCTGGAGTAGTAGGATTAACTATGGCTACACCTTC.

The chain carries TRBV5-1 and TRBJ1-4; D possibly corresponds to TRBD1 (6 bases). CDR1 SGHRS and CDR2 YFSETQ come from the germline V gene. V shed 1 base and J shed 9 bases, with 10 bases lying between them. The CDR3 has 13 residues. In nucleotides, the CDR3 is TGCGCCAGCAGCTTGTCGGGGGGGCAAAAACTGTTTTTT. Its protein is CASSLSGGQKLFF. The full variable domain, its missing parts supplied by reference TRBV5-1 and TRBJ1-4, is KAGVTQTPRYLIKTRGQQVTLSCSPISGHRSVSWYQQTPGQGLQFLFEYFSETQRNKGNFPGRFSGRQFSNSRSEMNVSTLELGDSALYLCASSLSGGQKLFFGSGTQLSVL.

CDR3 amino acids: CASRDAGGQGSSYNSPLHF. The CDR3, as DNA: TGTGCCAGCAGGGACGCAGGGGGTCAGGGAAGCTCCTATAATTCACCCCTCCACTTT. The genes are TRBV2 and TRBJ1-6, with 7 positions matching TRBD1. V lost 6 bases, J lost 0 bases, and 14 bases stayed unmatched. The CDR3 runs 19 residues. Germline V gene lookup returns CDR1 SNHLY and CDR2 FYNNEI. The whole variable domain, filled in from reference TRBV2 and TRBJ1-6, reads EPEVTQTPSHQVTQMGQEVILRCVPISNHLYFYWYRQILGQKVEFLVSFYNNEISEKSEIFDDQFSVERPDGSNFTLKIRSTKLEDSAMYFCASRDAGGQGSSYNSPLHFGNGTRLTVT.